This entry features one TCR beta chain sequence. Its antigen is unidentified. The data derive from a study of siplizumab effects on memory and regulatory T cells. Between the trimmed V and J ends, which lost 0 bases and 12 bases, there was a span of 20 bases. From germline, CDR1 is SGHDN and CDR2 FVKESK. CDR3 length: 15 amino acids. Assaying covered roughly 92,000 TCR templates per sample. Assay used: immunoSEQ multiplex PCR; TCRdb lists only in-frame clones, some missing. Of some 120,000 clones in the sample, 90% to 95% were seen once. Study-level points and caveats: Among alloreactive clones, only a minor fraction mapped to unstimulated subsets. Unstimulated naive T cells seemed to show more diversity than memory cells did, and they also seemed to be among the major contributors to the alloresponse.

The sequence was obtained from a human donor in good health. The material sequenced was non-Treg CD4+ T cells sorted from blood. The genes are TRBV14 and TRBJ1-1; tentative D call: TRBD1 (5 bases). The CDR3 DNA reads TGTGCCAGCAGCCAAGAAAGGGTCCCCGGGGCCGGGACTTTCTTT. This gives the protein CASSQERVPGAGTFF.